Each of the 21 T cell receptor beta chains below was sequenced from the same sample in a study of shared clonotypes between healthy human individuals. Repertoires were generated with immunoSEQ multiplex PCR, while TCRdb's copy carries only in-frame clones and drops some. The data show around 990,000 clones, with roughly 80% seen just once and about 0.94% held by the top ten. Source material: memory CD4+ T cells from PBMCs. Subset indicated: CD45RA-negative fraction. These receptors were obtained from a man aged 18 to 29 in good health. Some clones in this sample may be carry-over from other donors' samples.

A single count supports this clone. The chain combines TRBV5-8 with TRBJ1-5; no firm D call. The CDR3 is 15 amino acids. The germline V and J ends were trimmed by 4 bases and 5 bases, with 16 bases remaining between them. Germline loops: CDR1 SGHTS, CDR2 YDEGEE. CDR3 loop: CASSPGTRFDQPQHF. The DNA for the CDR3 is TGTGCCAGCAGCCCGGGAACGCGTTTTGATCAGCCCCAGCATTTT.

This clone was seen only once. The rearrangement links TRBV4-3 to TRBJ1-1; perhaps TRBD1 as D (6 bases). CDR3 size: 16 residues. Per germline, CDR1 LGHNA and CDR2 YSLEER. Between the trimmed V and J ends, which lost 0 bases and 4 bases, there was a span of 15 bases. CDR3 region: CASSQEGQGWGTEAFF. CDR3 bases: TGCGCCAGCAGCCAAGAGGGGCAGGGGTGGGGCACTGAAGCTTTCTTT.

Here the CDR3 reads CASSFQGASTEAFF. CDR3 in DNA: TGTGCCAGCAGCTTCCAGGGGGCGAGCACTGAAGCTTTCTTT. The chain carries TRBV7-9 and TRBJ1-1; 8 bases are a match to TRBD1. The CDR3 runs 14 residues. The V gene's germline CDR1 is SEHNR and CDR2 FQNEAQ (reference sequence). With 3 bases clipped from V and 4 bases from J, the junction kept 4 bases outside the gene matches.

This clone was counted only a few times. The V call is TRBV29-1, the J call TRBJ1-1; D uncertain. The ends were cut back, 4 bases at V and 2 bases at J, with 11 bases in the middle. There are 13 residues in the CDR3. Germline V CDR1 and CDR2: SQVTM, ANQGSEA. The CDR3 reads CSVVAQPNTEAFF. In DNA form, the CDR3 reads TGCAGCGTTGTTGCCCAACCCAACACTGAAGCTTTCTTT.

The V call is TRBV6-6, the J call TRBJ2-7, with TRBD1 matching over 7 bases. J was trimmed by 3 bases and V by 2 bases; bases with no gene match: 1. CDR3 length: 13 residues. Germline CDR1 and CDR2: MNHNY and SVGAGI (reference sequence). This CDR3 is CASSYDRDYEQYF. The CDR3 nucleotides read TGTGCCAGCAGTTACGACAGGGACTACGAGCAGTACTTC.

The chain uses TRBV30 and TRBJ1-2; perhaps TRBD1 as D (5 bases). This CDR3 region has 13 residues. The ends were cut back, 3 bases at V and 8 bases at J, with 16 bases in the middle. Germline V gives CDR1 GTSNPN, CDR2 SVGIG (reference sequence). DNA for the CDR3: TGTGCCTGGAGCCCGGGACCCAACGGGGGCTACACCTTC. This gives the protein CAWSPGPNGGYTF.

This CDR3 is CAWSPMANQPQHF. The CDR3 DNA sequence: TGTGCCTGGAGTCCAATGGCTAATCAGCCCCAGCATTTT. The chain uses TRBV30 and TRBJ1-5; D remains unclear. V lost 2 bases and J lost 4, with 9 bases in between. The germline V gene encodes CDR1 GTSNPN and CDR2 SVGIG (reference sequence). The CDR3 has 13 residues.

The CDR3 DNA reads TGTGCCAGTTCAGCCAGGGCCGTGGAGACCCAGTACTTC. Protein sequence: CASSARAVETQYF. The chain has TRBV27 and TRBJ2-5; possible D gene TRBD1, 5 bases. CDR1 is MNHEY and CDR2 is SMNVEV in the germline V gene (reference sequence). This CDR3 has 13 amino acids. The V end was cut by 9 bases, the J end by 5 bases, with 16 bases between.

This chain connects TRBV6-6 to TRBJ2-7; D unclear. Germline loops: CDR1 MNHNY, CDR2 SVGAGI (reference sequence). The CDR3 sequence is 15 residues long. Trimming stripped 2 bases from V and 6 bases from J, with 17 bases between. CDR3 sequence: CASSYAGRPVVEQYF. The CDR3 region has the DNA TGTGCCAGCAGTTACGCCGGACGGCCGGTGGTCGAGCAGTACTTC.

Only a few counts were recorded for this clone. The CDR3 loop is CASRGIAVGYTF. DNA of the CDR3: TGTGCCAGCCGGGGAATAGCGGTAGGCTACACCTTC. This chain connects TRBV27 to TRBJ1-2; D not certain. Germline CDR1 is MNHEY and CDR2 is SMNVEV (reference sequence). V lost 8 bases to trimming and J lost 8 bases, with 15 bases between them. CDR3 length equals 12 residues.

Concerning this clone itself: One end of the junction does not line up with germline, which may come from a read error. The sample has other DNA sequences that encode this CDR3 too. The rearrangement links TRBV27 to TRBJ2-3, with D tentatively TRBD1 (6 bases). CDR1 and CDR2 from the germline V gene are MNHEY and SMNVEV (reference sequence). This CDR3 region has 14 residues. Here the CDR3 DNA reads TGCGCCAGCAGTTTTAGACAGGGCACAGATACGCAGTATTTT. Translation: CASSFRQGTDTQYF.

This chain joins TRBV28 and TRBJ1-1; no definite D call. V lost 2 bases to trimming and J lost 0 bases, with 7 bases between them. This CDR3 comprises 14 residues. The germline V gene encodes CDR1 MDHEN and CDR2 SYDVKM. The CDR3 reads CASSLTAMNTEAFF. The CDR3 DNA is TGTGCCAGCAGTTTAACAGCCATGAACACTGAAGCTTTCTTT.

As regards this clone: An end of the junction does not agree with germline; a read error may underlie this. Additional DNA sequences in this sample encode the identical CDR3. The genes are TRBV7-3 and TRBJ2-2, with D maybe TRBD2 (6 bases). Germline assignment: CDR1 SGHTA and CDR2 FQGTGA. This CDR3 contains 16 residues. CDR3 amino acids: CASSLIGGNSGGELFF. CDR3 coding DNA: TGTGCCAGCAGCTTAATTGGCGGGAATTCGGGCGGGGAGCTGTTCTTT.

Of note for this clone: Relative to the germline gene, one junction end is altered; a read error may explain this. This chain connects TRBV18 to TRBJ2-2; no definite D call. The CDR3 is made up of 13 amino acids. Per the germline V gene, CDR1 is KGHSH and CDR2 is LQKENI. The CDR3 region has the DNA TGCGGGTCAGGTACCGCGAACACCGGGGAGCTGTTTTTT. Protein: CGSGTANTGELFF. Together with reference TRBV18 and TRBJ2-2, the CDR3 gives the full variable domain: NAGVMQNPRHLVRRRGQEARLRCSPMKGHSHVYWYRQLPEEGLKFMVYLQKENIIDESGMPKERFSAEFPKEGPSILRIQQVVRGDSAAYFCGSGTANTGELFFGEGSRLTVL.

The V and J genes are TRBV11-2 and TRBJ2-7; D is undetermined. Germline-derived CDR1 and CDR2 are SGHAT and FQNNGV. The CDR3 runs 14 residues. Trimming pared 3 bases from V and 5 bases from J, leaving 14 bases between. This chain's CDR3 is CASSFDGPGNEQYF. CDR3 sequence (DNA): TGTGCCAGCAGCTTCGACGGGCCCGGCAACGAGCAGTACTTC.

This clone appeared a single time. J is TRBJ2-1 and V is TRBV27; D might be TRBD1 or TRBD2, each matching 5 bases. The CDR3 runs to 13 residues. V was clipped by 3 bases and J by 7 bases, with 10 bases between them. CDR1 MNHEY and CDR2 SMNVEV come from the germline V gene (reference sequence). The CDR3 DNA follows: TGTGCCAGCAGTTTTTTGGGGGTTAATGAGCAGTTCTTC. Translated, it gives CASSFLGVNEQFF.

This chain joins TRBV7-9 and TRBJ2-5; D possibly matches TRBD1 or TRBD2 (5 bases each). The CDR3 has 13 amino acids. V was clipped by 9 bases and J by 5 bases, with 16 bases between them. Looked up from germline, CDR1 is SEHNR and CDR2 is FQNEAQ (reference sequence). The CDR3 sequence: CASLGTPAETQYF. The CDR3 DNA follows: TGTGCCAGTCTTGGGACGCCAGCGGAGACCCAGTACTTC.

This clone has ten or more counts. In the same sample, other DNA sequences code for this CDR3. V and J are TRBV5-1 and TRBJ2-7; D is perhaps TRBD2 (5 bases). Trimming left V 2 bases short and J 3 bases short, with 9 bases between. CDR1 is SGHRS, CDR2 YFSETQ, per germline. The CDR3 has 13 amino acids. CDR3 amino acids: CASSFRRDYEQYF. The CDR3 nucleotides are TGCGCCAGCAGCTTCCGACGGGACTACGAGCAGTACTTC.

This clone has only a few counts. V is TRBV7-8 and J is TRBJ1-5; 9 bases are a match to TRBD1. Germline CDR1 SGHVS, CDR2 FQNEAQ. V gave up 4 bases and J gave up 7 bases; unmatched junction bases: 5. This CDR3 region has 14 residues. The chain's CDR3 is CASSSGQGRQPQHF. The CDR3 coding sequence is TGTGCCAGCAGCTCTGGACAGGGGAGGCAGCCCCAGCATTTT.

J is TRBJ1-3 and V is TRBV6-1, with TRBD1 matching 7 bases. Germline CDR1 is MNHNS and CDR2 is SASEGT. The CDR3 spans 18 residues. The ends lost 4 bases at V and 2 bases at J; junction bases unmatched: 14. CDR3 region: CASSGGHDREWAGNTIYF. For the CDR3, the DNA is TGTGCCAGCAGTGGTGGGCATGACAGGGAGTGGGCTGGAAACACCATATATTTT.

This clone has a single count. The gene calls are TRBV20-1 and TRBJ1-2; D unclear. CDR1 DFQATT and CDR2 SNEGSKA come from the germline V gene (reference sequence). The V gene lost 4 bases and the J gene lost 4 bases, with 7 bases spanning the gap. The CDR3 is 11 residues long. DNA of the CDR3: TGCAGTGCTACGGCCACCTATGGCTACACCTTC. Translating gives CSATATYGYTF.